Shown below are 27 T cell receptor beta chains from a single sample sequenced in a study of blood T cells in healthy people across ages. Through a sample-barcoded 5' primer and a J-beta primer mix, a second PCR was run for roughly 6 to 11 cycles. In TCRdb, the 5' RACE reads were re-called with MiXCR into one record per CDR3 protein. The profile shows 900,000 to 950,000 distinct CDR3 sequences, approximately 32% of them singletons. The data were also submitted as part of a second study, on T cells of mothers and their children.

Sequencing was done on a sample of blood. All receptors derive from a woman aged 40 to 50 in good health.

Only a few counts were recorded for this clonotype. The CDR3 loop reads CASSLLGAGNNEKLFF. In DNA, the CDR3 is TGCGCCAGCAGCCTTCTCGGAGCAGGGAATAATGAAAAACTGTTTTTT. This chain uses TRBV5-1 with TRBJ1-4; perhaps TRBD1 as D (5 bases). The CDR3 covers 16 residues. Germline lookup yields CDR1 SGHRS and CDR2 YFSETQ. V was trimmed by 4 bases and J by 4 bases, leaving 17 bases between them.

This clonotype was found a few times. The rearrangement joins TRBV6-1 to TRBJ1-4; D possibly corresponds to TRBD1 (5 bases). Germline V lookup: CDR1 MNHNS, CDR2 SASEGT. CDR3 length: 13 amino acids. Trimming left V 8 bases short and J 5 bases short, with 12 bases between. The CDR3 nucleotides read TGTGCCAGCCAGAGAGGGACGAATGAAAAACTGTTTTTT. It yields the protein CASQRGTNEKLFF.

The gene calls are TRBV28 and TRBJ2-7; possible D gene TRBD1, 7 bases. Trimming pared 3 bases from V and 5 bases from J, leaving 14 bases between. The CDR3 length is 14 residues. Germline V lookup: CDR1 MDHEN, CDR2 SYDVKM. CDR3 sequence reads: CASSFRLGGHEQYF. CDR3 sequence (DNA): TGTGCCAGCAGTTTTAGACTAGGGGGCCACGAGCAGTACTTC.

This clonotype was observed many times. V usage is TRBV18 and J usage is TRBJ2-7; no reliable D call. The germline V gene encodes CDR1 KGHSH and CDR2 LQKENI. The V gene lost 8 bases and the J gene lost 0 bases, with 14 bases spanning the gap. This CDR3 region has 14 residues. As DNA, the CDR3 is TGTGCCAGCAGTCCTACGCTTAGCTCCTACGAGCAGTACTTC. Translated: CASSPTLSSYEQYF.

This chain connects TRBV6-5 to TRBJ2-5; D uncertain. The end of the DNA is better explained by TRBJ2-1, so the J call may be wrong. This CDR3 contains 13 residues. The germline gives CDR1 MNHEY, CDR2 SVGAGI. This chain's CDR3 is CASSYNRKETQFF. CDR3 in DNA: TGTGCCAGCAGTTACAACAGAAAAGAGACCCAGTTCTTC.

This rearrangement joins TRBV11-2 to TRBJ2-5; tentative D call: TRBD2 (7 bases). The V end was cut by 5 bases, the J end by 4 bases, with 14 bases between. Germline V gives CDR1 SGHAT, CDR2 FQNNGV. The CDR3 runs 14 residues. The CDR3, as DNA: TGTGCCAGCAGCAATACAGGGAGGGGAGAGACCCAGTACTTC. This gives the protein CASSNTGRGETQYF. The full variable domain, with the rest looked up from reference TRBV11-2 and TRBJ2-5, is EAGVAQSPRYKIIEKRQSVAFWCNPISGHATLYWYQQILGQGPKLLIQFQNNGVVDDSQLPKDRFSAERLKGVDSTLKIQPAKLEDSAVYLCASSNTGRGETQYFGPGTRLLVL.

The rearrangement uses TRBV3-1 and TRBJ2-1; D remains ambiguous. The CDR3 has 15 residues. CDR1 LGHDT and CDR2 YNNKEL come from the germline V gene (reference sequence). Trimming cost V 0 bases and J 12 bases, with 18 bases left between them. The CDR3 reads CASSQEMDPPVGQFF. The CDR3 nucleotides read TGTGCCAGCAGCCAAGAGATGGACCCCCCCGTCGGGCAGTTCTTC.

The sample holds many counts of this clonotype. J is TRBJ2-7 and V is TRBV7-2; D is unresolved. CDR1 is SGHTA, CDR2 FQGNSA, per germline. The length of the CDR3 is 13 residues. Trimming shortened V by 5 bases and J by 7 bases, and 15 bases separated the two germline ends. The CDR3 sequence is CASSPNRVGEQYF. The DNA of the CDR3 is TGTGCCAGCAGCCCCAATCGTGTAGGGGAGCAGTACTTC. The complete variable domain, with remaining parts taken from reference TRBV7-2 and TRBJ2-7, reads GAGVSQSPSNKVTEKGKDVELRCDPISGHTALYWYRQSLGQGLEFLIYFQGNSAPDKSGLPSDRFSAERTGGSVSTLTIQRTQQEDSAVYLCASSPNRVGEQYFGPGTRLTVT.

Ten or more counts support this clonotype. The gene calls are TRBV12-3 or TRBV12-4 and TRBJ2-1; 7 nucleotides align to TRBD2. The ends lost 6 bases at V and 1 base at J; junction bases unmatched: 6. CDR3 length: 15 residues. CDR3 sequence reads: CASSPLAVSYNEQFF. CDR3 nucleotide sequence: TGTGCCAGCAGCCCGCTAGCGGTTTCCTACAATGAGCAGTTCTTC.

This chain connects TRBV4-2 to TRBJ2-3; the D gene is possibly TRBD2 (7 bases). V lost 0 bases to trimming and J lost 3 bases, with 16 bases between them. Germline CDR1 LGHNA, CDR2 YNFKEQ. The CDR3 runs to 17 residues. Here the CDR3 reads CASSQDVGGGPTDTQYF. The DNA of the CDR3 is TGTGCCAGCAGCCAAGATGTAGGGGGGGGCCCGACAGATACGCAGTATTTT.

This clonotype was recorded at least ten times. The chain employs TRBV5-1 and TRBJ2-1, with a tentative D call TRBD1 (6 bases). V dropped 6 bases and J dropped 3 bases, with 10 bases sitting between them. Germline CDR1 is SGHRS and CDR2 is YFSETQ. The CDR3 consists of 13 residues. This chain's CDR3 is CASTPDSYNEQFF. The CDR3 DNA sequence: TGCGCCAGCACCCCGGACAGCTACAATGAGCAGTTCTTC.

As regards this clonotype: A read error may account for a junction end that differs from germline. The chain couples TRBV7-7 to TRBJ2-5; either TRBD1 or TRBD2 may supply D (5 bases each). The CDR3 has 14 amino acids. Germline lookup yields CDR1 SSHAT and CDR2 FNYEAQ (reference sequence). The CDR3 reads CASSPDRLMGEQYF. DNA of the CDR3: TGTGCTAGCAGCCCCGACAGACTTATGGGGGAGCAGTACTTC.

This sequence joins TRBV9 and TRBJ2-2; either TRBD1 or TRBD2 may supply D (5 bases each). Trimming removed 2 bases at V and 4 bases at J, with 15 bases between. The germline CDR1 and CDR2 sequences are SGDLS and YYNGEE. This CDR3 region has 16 residues. The CDR3 DNA follows: TGTGCCAGCAGCGTCGAGGGGATCCGAGGCACCGGGGAGCTGTTTTTT. Translating it yields CASSVEGIRGTGELFF. Supplemented by reference TRBV9 and TRBJ2-2, the full variable domain reads DSGVTQTPKHLITATGQRVTLRCSPRSGDLSVYWYQQSLDQGLQFLIQYYNGEERAKGNILERFSAQQFPDLHSELNLSSLELGDSALYFCASSVEGIRGTGELFFGEGSRLTVL.

This clonotype showed up just once. Its ends do not fully match the called genes, so a read error is possible. This sequence joins TRBV27 and TRBJ1-2, with D possibly being TRBD1 (5 bases). The CDR3 loop spans 13 amino acids. Germline loops: CDR1 MNHEY, CDR2 SMNVEV (reference sequence). CDR3 amino acids: CASSWGSNYGHTF. The CDR3 DNA reads as TGTGCCAGCAGTTGGGGGTCAAACTATGGCCACACCTTC.

The V and J genes are TRBV12-3 or TRBV12-4 and TRBJ1-6, with TRBD1 identical over 8 bases. The CDR3 is 15 amino acids. Trimming removed 6 bases from V and 6 bases from J; junction bases left unmatched: 7. The CDR3 nucleotides are TGTGCCAGCAGCATCCAGGGGGCCGTTAATTCACCCCTCCACTTT. As protein: CASSIQGAVNSPLHF.

This clonotype occurred a few times. This chain links TRBV28 with TRBJ1-2; possibly TRBD1 for D (5 bases). Germline CDR1 reads MDHEN; CDR2 reads SYDVKM. The ends were cut back, 6 bases at V and 4 bases at J, with 12 bases in the middle. There are 13 residues in the CDR3. CDR3 sequence reads: CASRQGSFYGYTF. The DNA of the CDR3 is TGTGCCAGCAGGCAGGGTTCATTCTATGGCTACACCTTC.

This clonotype was counted at least ten times. The CDR3 bases are TGCAGTGCTAGAGATTTACGGGGACAGGGGCGCCTGGATGAGCAGTTCTTC. Translating gives CSARDLRGQGRLDEQFF. V gene TRBV20-1 combines with J gene TRBJ2-1; 10 bases align to TRBD1. Germline V gene data show CDR1 as DFQATT and CDR2 as SNEGSKA (reference sequence). The CDR3 totals 17 residues. Trimming cost V 0 bases and J 8 bases; bases outside gene matches: 13.

The genes are TRBV30 and TRBJ2-7, with TRBD2 as a possible D gene (6 bases). Looked up from germline, CDR1 is GTSNPN and CDR2 is SVGIG (reference sequence). V dropped 0 bases and J dropped 7 bases, with 13 bases sitting between them. The CDR3 sequence is 13 residues long. CDR3 residues: CAWSVIGAGEQYF. The CDR3 region has the DNA TGTGCCTGGAGTGTAATCGGGGCGGGGGAGCAGTACTTC. Drawing the rest from reference TRBV30 and TRBJ2-7, the complete variable domain is SQTIHQWPATLVQPVGSPLSLECTVEGTSNPNLYWYRQAAGRGLQLLFYSVGIGQISSEVPQNLSASRPQDRQFILSSKKLLLSDSGFYLCAWSVIGAGEQYFGPGTRLTVT.

This clonotype is judged medium-sized. The chain carries TRBV7-2 and TRBJ2-2; possibly TRBD1 or TRBD2 for D (5 bases each). The V gene lost 2 bases and the J gene lost 0 bases, with 10 bases spanning the gap. The CDR3 runs to 16 residues. Germline CDR1 SGHTA, CDR2 FQGNSA. CDR3 coding DNA: TGTGCCAGCAGCTTAAAACGGGGCACGAACACCGGGGAGCTGTTTTTT. Translation gives CASSLKRGTNTGELFF.

This clonotype was detected a few times. The CDR3 loop reads CSAPTSNTGELFF. CDR3 in DNA: TGCAGTGCTCCAACATCGAACACCGGGGAGCTGTTTTTT. V usage is TRBV20-1 and J usage is TRBJ2-2; D is undetermined. Germline assignment: CDR1 DFQATT and CDR2 SNEGSKA (reference sequence). CDR3 length equals 13 residues. V was cut by 5 bases and J by 0 bases, with 7 bases left in between.

This chain links TRBV27 with TRBJ1-2; no definite D call. Germline V gives CDR1 MNHEY, CDR2 SMNVEV (reference sequence). The CDR3 sequence is 15 residues long. Deletions cut 2 bases from V and 6 bases from J, with 16 bases between. Here the CDR3 reads CASSLTRTQRNGYTF. The CDR3 bases are TGTGCCAGCAGTTTAACACGGACCCAGAGAAATGGCTACACCTTC.

In this sample, this clonotype turned up a few times. The chain combines TRBV2 with TRBJ1-5, with a possible D match to TRBD1 (6 bases). V was shortened by 7 bases and J by 8 bases, with 18 bases between the two germline ends. This CDR3 has 14 amino acids. Germline V gene sequence: CDR1 SNHLY, CDR2 FYNNEI. In DNA form, the CDR3 reads TGTGCCAGCATTAGAGGGAATAGGGGGGAGCCCCAGCATTTT. Amino acids: CASIRGNRGEPQHF.

This clonotype occurred a few times. The chain joins TRBV6-2 or TRBV6-3 to TRBJ2-3; no definite D call. V was pared by 6 bases and J by 5 bases, with 9 bases between. The germline V gene encodes CDR1 MNHEY and CDR2 SVGEGT. This CDR3 has 12 residues. CDR3 in amino acids: CASSDLRDTQYF. The CDR3 DNA sequence: TGTGCCAGCAGCGACCTACGAGATACGCAGTATTTT.

This clonotype has at least ten counts. The rearrangement uses TRBV7-3 and TRBJ2-1, with D possibly being TRBD1 or TRBD2 (6 bases each). CDR1 is SGHTA, CDR2 FQGTGA, per germline. The CDR3 totals 15 residues. V lost 4 bases, J lost 7 bases, and 17 bases lay in between. CDR3: CASSSTGARGNEQFF. The CDR3 DNA reads as TGTGCCAGCAGCTCAACGGGGGCTCGAGGGAATGAGCAGTTCTTC.

This chain uses TRBV7-9 with TRBJ2-6, with D perhaps matching TRBD1 (5 bases). The germline gives CDR1 SEHNR, CDR2 FQNEAQ (reference sequence). Trimming pared 2 bases from V and 0 bases from J, leaving 14 bases between. CDR3 length: 18 residues. As DNA, the CDR3 is TGTGCCAGCAGCTTATTGGGCAGGACACGCTCTGGGGCCAACGTCCTGACTTTC. Translation: CASSLLGRTRSGANVLTF. The whole variable domain, filled in from reference TRBV7-9 and TRBJ2-6, reads DTGVSQNPRHKITKRGQNVTFRCDPISEHNRLYWYRQTLGQGPEFLTYFQNEAQLEKSRLLSDRFSAERPKGSFSTLEIQRTEQGDSAMYLCASSLLGRTRSGANVLTFGAGSRLTVL.

This clonotype occurred a few times. The chain carries TRBV5-1 and TRBJ1-6, with D uncertain. The CDR3 extends over 16 amino acids. V was trimmed by 4 bases and J by 3 bases, leaving 14 bases between them. Germline V gene data show CDR1 as SGHRS and CDR2 as YFSETQ. The CDR3 DNA reads TGCGCCAGCAGCCCCCAGTCAGCGATCTATAATTCACCCCTCCACTTT. This translates into CASSPQSAIYNSPLHF.

This chain links TRBV7-3 with TRBJ2-1, with D unclear. CDR1 is SGHTA and CDR2 is FQGTGA in the germline V gene. V was pared by 6 bases and J by 13 bases, with 16 bases between. This CDR3 is 12 amino acids long. The CDR3 loop is CASSRGAEGQFF. CDR3 bases: TGTGCCAGCAGTCGAGGCGCCGAAGGCCAGTTCTTC.